The rows below give T cell receptor beta chains drawn from one sample of a study of early T cells in non-severe SARS-CoV-2 infection. MiXCR was run by TCRdb on the 5' RACE reads, yielding one entry per CDR3 protein. Among 70,000 or so distinct CDR3 sequences, about a tenth were seen once, and the ten largest hold over 6%. This material consisted of whole blood, taken at baseline. These receptors all come from an adult who was a healthcare worker with PCR-confirmed SARS-CoV-2 infection or an uninfected control (not recorded which). CDR3s include the opening cysteine and the closing phenylalanine or tryptophan. A D gene is named only where the DNA matches it firmly. The size field is filled for only some rows; it gives once, few, many or a size class.

j_gene,abundance,v_gene,d_gene,CDR3aa,CDR3nt
TRBJ2-1,-,TRBV6-5,TRBD2,CASSPTSGEAPGNNEQFF,TGTGCCAGCAGCCCTACGAGCGGGGAGGCCCCGGGGAACAATGAGCAGTTCTTC
TRBJ2-5,-,TRBV7-2,-,CASSLSPDQETQYF,TGTGCCAGCAGCTTATCGCCCGACCAAGAGACCCAGTACTTC
TRBJ1-6,few,TRBV5-5,TRBD1,CASSSGQGHSPLHF,TGTGCCAGCAGCTCCGGACAGGGCCATTCACCCCTCCACTTT
TRBJ2-4,few,TRBV11-2,TRBD1,CASSSRDRGRVIQYF,TGTGCCAGCAGCTCCCGGGACAGGGGGCGGGTCATTCAGTACTTC
TRBJ2-3,many,TRBV6-5,-,CASSPGLAVGTDTQYF,TGTGCCAGCAGTCCCGGTTTAGCAGTGGGCACAGATACGCAGTATTTT
TRBJ2-3,few,TRBV11-1,-,CASSSSDPSTDTQYF,TGTGCCAGCAGCTCTAGCGACCCTAGCACAGATACGCAGTATTTT
TRBJ2-1,few,TRBV10-3,-,CAISGWTDYNEQFF,TGTGCCATCAGTGGTTGGACAGACTACAATGAGCAGTTCTTC
TRBJ2-7,many,TRBV20-1,-,CSVLRDSNYEQYF,TGCAGTGTTCTCCGGGACTCGAACTACGAGCAGTACTTC
TRBJ2-3,few,TRBV11-2,-,CASSLALVGDTQYF,TGTGCCAGCAGCTTAGCGCTTGTTGGGGATACGCAGTATTTT
TRBJ1-3,many,TRBV7-2,-,CASSSQRRNTIYF,TGTGCCAGCAGCTCGCAGCGACGAAACACCATATATTTT
TRBJ2-1,few,TRBV19,TRBD1,CASTDHRGSEQFF,TGTGCCAGTACCGATCACAGGGGAAGTGAGCAGTTCTTC
TRBJ2-2,few,TRBV19,-,CASSPHRASYGELFF,TGTGCCAGTAGTCCCCACAGGGCATCCTACGGGGAGCTGTTTTTT
TRBJ1-4,-,TRBV4-3,TRBD1,CASSQEPSTGLNEKLFF,TGCGCCAGCAGCCAAGAGCCGTCGACAGGGCTTAATGAAAAACTGTTTTTT
TRBJ1-2,-,TRBV16,-,CASSQHQGEPYGYTF,TGTGCCAGCAGCCAACACCAGGGAGAACCCTATGGCTACACCTTC
TRBJ1-4,-,TRBV3-1,-,CASSHLRGEKLFF,TGTGCCAGCAGCCATCTGCGAGGAGAAAAACTGTTTTTT
TRBJ1-3,-,TRBV11-3,-,CASSLGQASGNTIYF,TGTGCCAGCAGCTTAGGACAAGCCAGTGGAAACACCATATATTTT
TRBJ1-2,many,TRBV6-5,TRBD1,CASSYGTGLNYGYTF,TGTGCCAGCAGTTACGGGACAGGGCTCAACTATGGCTACACCTTC
TRBJ2-3,-,TRBV5-4,TRBD2,CASRIGSGGLYTLSTDTQYF,TGTGCCAGCAGGATAGGGAGCGGGGGCCTATATACATTAAGCACAGATACGCAGTATTTT
TRBJ1-2,-,TRBV20-1,-,CSAQQGDYGYTF,TGCAGTGCTCAACAGGGCGACTATGGCTACACCTTC
TRBJ1-2,-,TRBV6-1,TRBD1,CASSEAKGADGYTF,TGTGCCAGCAGTGAAGCGAAGGGGGCGGATGGCTACACCTTC
TRBJ2-3,-,TRBV3-1,-,CASSEAGRRDTQYF,TGTGCCAGCAGTGAGGCGGGGAGACGAGATACGCAGTATTTT
TRBJ2-1,many,TRBV28,-,CASSSRTNEQFF,TGTGCCAGCAGTTCCCGGACCAATGAGCAGTTCTTC
TRBJ1-1,few,TRBV18,-,CASSPWRYGGEAFF,TGTGCCAGCTCACCGTGGAGGTACGGTGGTGAAGCTTTCTTT
TRBJ1-2,-,TRBV9,-,CASSARNRDHYGYTF,TGTGCCAGCAGCGCACGGAACAGGGACCACTATGGCTACACCTTC
TRBJ2-7,-,TRBV11-2,-,CASSLGPQGYEQYF,TGTGCCAGCAGCTTAGGCCCACAAGGCTACGAGCAGTACTTC
TRBJ2-5,few,TRBV20-1,TRBD2,CSAPPVSSGGQETQYF,TGCAGTGCTCCCCCGGTGTCTAGCGGGGGCCAAGAGACCCAGTACTTC
TRBJ1-1,-,TRBV2,-,CASSGPRTTTNTEAFF,TGTGCCAGCAGTGGACCCCGGACAACTACGAACACTGAAGCTTTCTTT
TRBJ2-4,few,TRBV6-5,-,CASSYGKNIQYF,TGTGCCAGCAGTTATGGGAAAAACATTCAGTACTTC
TRBJ1-3,-,TRBV12-5,TRBD1,CASGLNRGQGGNTIYF,TGTGCTAGTGGTTTGAACAGGGGGCAAGGTGGAAACACCATATATTTT
TRBJ1-6,few,TRBV5-1,TRBD1,CASSGGTDNSPLHF,TGCGCCAGCAGCGGGGGGACAGATAATTCACCCCTCCACTTT
TRBJ2-3,few,TRBV15,-,CATSRDRGGATDTQYF,TGTGCCACCAGCAGAGATCGAGGGGGGGCCACAGATACGCAGTATTTT
TRBJ1-5,-,TRBV2,TRBD1,CASSRNPGTGIISQPQHF,TGTGCCAGCAGCCGAAATCCCGGGACAGGGATAATCAGTCAGCCCCAGCATTTT
TRBJ1-1,-,TRBV12-3/TRBV12-4,-,CASSLGRGAFF,TGTGCCAGCAGTTTAGGCAGGGGAGCTTTCTTT
TRBJ2-3,-,TRBV18,-,CASSPLRGRTDTQYF,TGTGCCAGCTCACCACTCCGGGGCAGGACAGATACGCAGTATTTT
TRBJ2-1,many,TRBV9,TRBD2,CASSVSGAIPISSYNEQFF,TGTGCCAGCAGCGTTAGCGGGGCGATACCCATAAGCTCCTACAATGAGCAGTTCTTC
TRBJ2-7,-,TRBV4-1,-,CASSQGGSGTVKGQYF,TGCGCCAGCAGCCAAGGGGGATCCGGGACTGTAAAAGGGCAGTACTTC
TRBJ2-1,few,TRBV7-9,-,CASSPPRQDNEQFF,TGTGCCAGCAGCCCGCCCCGACAGGACAATGAGCAGTTCTTC
TRBJ2-3,-,TRBV30,TRBD2,CAWSVLTSGVADTQYF,TGTGCCTGGAGTGTACTAACTAGCGGGGTGGCAGATACGCAGTATTTT
TRBJ1-2,many,TRBV20-1,-,CSPLVGGSNYGYTF,TGCAGTCCTCTGGTGGGGGGGTCTAACTATGGCTACACCTTC
TRBJ2-7,-,TRBV6-2/TRBV6-3,-,CASTKGWDSLDVEQYF,TGTGCCAGCACAAAAGGGTGGGACTCCCTCGATGTGGAGCAGTACTTC
TRBJ1-1,few,TRBV2,-,CASRDNMNTEAFF,TGTGCCAGCCGGGATAACATGAACACTGAAGCTTTCTTT